The source of this TCR beta chain is a study of T cells expressing NK-cell markers. Concerning this clonotype itself: What it recognizes is unknown.

The CDR3 runs 13 residues. Germline CDR1 LNHDA, CDR2 SQIVND (reference sequence). Findings and limits, study-wide: The study did not resolve the HCMV specificity of expanded NKG2C+ T cell clones. Top CD8+ clonotypes included the dominant CD3+CD56+NKG2C+ clonotypes in roughly 6 donors.

TCRdb reprocessed the 5' RACE reads; each CDR3 protein has one entry and no DNA is given. This sample's clone table lists about 160,000 distinct CDR3 sequences. This TCR derives from a woman between 18 and 70 years old in good health. The chain recombines TRBV19 with TRBJ2-7; TCRdb lists TRBD1, though no DNA is available to test this call. Sequenced material: blood T cells: a sorted CD56 or NKG2C T cell subset, CD4+ or CD8+ T cells, or bulk PBMC T cells (not recorded which). The CDR3 here is CASAGTGGYEQYF. Full variable domain (missing parts from reference TRBV19 and TRBJ2-7): DGGITQSPKYLFRKEGQNVTLSCEQNLNHDAMYWYRQDPGQGLRLIYYSQIVNDFQKGDIAEGYSVSREKKESFPLTVTSAQKNPTAFYLCASAGTGGYEQYFGPGTRLTVT.